Below, 3 T cell receptor beta chains from the same sample are listed, as sequenced in a study of T cell repertoires in cytomegalovirus infection. Their antigen targets remain unknown. Via MiXCR, TCRdb re-called the reads, giving one row per CDR3 protein. This table has 700,000 to 850,000 distinct CDR3 sequences, approximately 30% appearing once. The material was cultured CD8+ T cells from PBMCs, obtained from culture after CMV antigen stimulation. Receptors were obtained from a human donor in good health (CMV status not recorded). Some clones in this sample may be carry-over from other donors' samples.

This rearrangement joins TRBV10-2 to TRBJ2-7, with TRBD2 identical over 8 bases. V shed 9 bases and J 3 bases; nucleotides not matched to a gene: 7. The CDR3 has 13 amino acids. The V gene's germline CDR1 is WSHSY and CDR2 SAAADI. CDR3 bases: TGCGCCAGTAGCCGGGAGGGATTCTACGAGCAGTACTTC. Its protein is CASSREGFYEQYF.

The chain couples TRBV15 to TRBJ2-7; 9 positions match TRBD2. The length of the CDR3 is 16 residues. Germline CDR1 is LNHNV and CDR2 is YYDKDF (reference sequence). V lost 5 bases to trimming and J lost 3 bases; unmatched junction nucleotides: 11. This CDR3 reads CATSGNFDSGGYEQYF. The CDR3 DNA reads TGTGCCACCAGCGGTAATTTCGATAGCGGGGGCTACGAGCAGTACTTC.

This sequence joins TRBV20-1 and TRBJ2-1; D is uncertain. Trimming removed 4 bases from V and 10 bases from J, with 8 bases in between. CDR3 size: 10 residues. Germline CDR1 and CDR2: DFQATT and SNEGSKA (reference sequence). The CDR3 nucleotides are TGCAGTGCTATCATCGGGGAGCAGTTCTTC. Its protein is CSAIIGEQFF.